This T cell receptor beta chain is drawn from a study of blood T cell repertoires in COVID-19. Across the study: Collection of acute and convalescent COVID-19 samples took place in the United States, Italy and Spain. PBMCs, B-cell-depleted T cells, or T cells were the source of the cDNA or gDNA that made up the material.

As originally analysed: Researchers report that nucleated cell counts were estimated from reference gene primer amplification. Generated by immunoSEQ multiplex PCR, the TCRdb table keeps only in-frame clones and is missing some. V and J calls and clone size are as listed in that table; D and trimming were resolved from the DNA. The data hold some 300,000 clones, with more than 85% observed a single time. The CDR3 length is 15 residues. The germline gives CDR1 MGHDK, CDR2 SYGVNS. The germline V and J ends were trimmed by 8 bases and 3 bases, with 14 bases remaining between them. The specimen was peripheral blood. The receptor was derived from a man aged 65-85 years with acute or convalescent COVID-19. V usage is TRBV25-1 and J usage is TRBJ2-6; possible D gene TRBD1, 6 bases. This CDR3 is CASFGQPRGANVLTF. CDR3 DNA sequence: TGTGCCAGCTTCGGACAGCCCCGTGGGGCCAACGTCCTGACTTTC.